This passage covers 19 T cell receptor beta chains from one sample sequenced in a study of neoadjuvant anti-PD-1 for oral cavity cancer. Documented time point: after neoadjuvant nivolumab, at surgical resection. Produced via immunoSEQ multiplex PCR; TCRdb's table is partial and in-frame only. This table holds more than 8,000 clones, approximately 59% found once. The sample in question was PBMCs, obtained after nivolumab (anti-PD-1) treatment. Receptors were obtained from a person between 40 and 85 years old with oral cavity squamous cell carcinoma.

This clone has a single count. V is TRBV7-9 and J is TRBJ2-2, with D perhaps given as TRBD1 or TRBD2 (6 bases each). Germline V gives CDR1 SEHNR, CDR2 FQNEAQ (reference sequence). CDR3 length: 15 residues. The V end lost 1 base, the J end lost 5 bases, and 11 bases lay between the germline ends. In DNA form, the CDR3 reads TGTGCCAGCAGCTTAGGAACGGGGGCTACCGGGGAGCTGTTTTTT. Translating it yields CASSLGTGATGELFF.

This chain uses TRBV5-1 with TRBJ2-5, with D unclear. The CDR3 extends over 12 amino acids. V was trimmed by 4 bases and J by 5 bases, leaving 9 bases between them. Germline V lookup: CDR1 SGHRS, CDR2 YFSETQ. CDR3 residues: CASSPHRETQYF. CDR3 nucleotide sequence: TGCGCCAGCAGCCCCCACCGGGAGACCCAGTACTTC.

In this sample, this clone turned up a few times. The chain couples TRBV10-2 to TRBJ2-5; no firm D call. The CDR3 spans 11 residues. V was pared by 3 bases and J by 4 bases, with 3 bases between. Germline CDR1 reads WSHSY; CDR2 reads SAAADI. DNA of the CDR3: TGCGCCAGCAGTGATAGAGAGACCCAGTACTTC. This encodes CASSDRETQYF.

The chain employs TRBV9 and TRBJ2-2; TRBD2 matches 10 bases. The V gene end was trimmed by 2 bases and the J gene end by 0 bases; junction bases not matched to a gene: 10. Germline V gene data show CDR1 as SGDLS and CDR2 as YYNGEE. This CDR3 has 19 amino acids. The CDR3 region is CASSVTHGTSVSNTGELFF. The CDR3 DNA reads TGTGCCAGCAGCGTTACCCACGGGACTAGCGTTTCGAACACCGGGGAGCTGTTTTTT.

J is TRBJ2-1 and V is TRBV7-3; TRBD2 matches 10 bases. V was pared by 5 bases and J by 8 bases, with 15 bases of the junction left unmatched. The CDR3 is 17 residues long. Per germline, CDR1 SGHTA and CDR2 FQGTGA. The CDR3 protein is CASSIQGSGRGGDEQFF. DNA for the CDR3: TGTGCCAGCAGCATCCAGGGGAGCGGGAGGGGAGGAGATGAGCAGTTCTTC.

J is TRBJ2-7 and V is TRBV7-2; TRBD2 agrees at 10 bases. The germline CDR1 and CDR2 sequences are SGHTA and FQGNSA. The CDR3 runs 14 residues. Unmatched junction bases numbered 5, after V lost 5 bases and J lost 4 bases. This CDR3 reads CASSTGLAVYEQYF. CDR3 in DNA: TGTGCCAGCAGCACCGGACTAGCGGTTTACGAGCAGTACTTC.

The chain links TRBV30 to TRBJ1-3, with 8 bases aligning to TRBD1. Looked up from germline, CDR1 is GTSNPN and CDR2 is SVGIG (reference sequence). The V and J ends lost 3 bases and 4 bases, in that order; junction bases with no gene match: 8. CDR3 length: 15 residues. CDR3 amino acids: CAWSRDRGRGNTIYF. The CDR3 nucleotides are TGTGCCTGGAGCCGTGACAGGGGAAGAGGAAACACCATATATTTT.

The CDR3 is CASSEATGGVGRHF. The CDR3 nucleotides read TGTGCCAGCAGTGAAGCGACAGGGGGCGTAGGACGGCATTTT. The chain carries TRBV6-1 and TRBJ1-5; 10 bases line up with TRBD1. V gave up 0 bases and J gave up 15 bases; unmatched junction bases: 8. CDR1 and CDR2 (germline): MNHNS, SASEGT. The CDR3 extends over 14 amino acids.

This clone was seen just once. The chain uses TRBV30 and TRBJ2-7; D is unclear. Germline CDR1 GTSNPN, CDR2 SVGIG (reference sequence). Deletions cut 2 bases from V and 6 bases from J, with 8 bases between. The CDR3 covers 11 residues. As DNA, the CDR3 is TGTGCCTGGAGTCTTGGGTCCGAGCAGTACTTC. This translates into CAWSLGSEQYF.

The chain couples TRBV5-4 to TRBJ2-1; tentative D call: TRBD1 (6 bases). CDR1 and CDR2 (germline): SGHNT, YYREEE (reference sequence). Trimming removed 5 bases from V and 6 bases from J, with 21 bases in between. This CDR3 is 16 amino acids long. The CDR3 is CASSGDRSLFSNEQFF. CDR3 DNA: TGTGCCAGCAGTGGTGACAGGTCCCTTTTTTCCAATGAGCAGTTCTTC.

This chain links TRBV28 with TRBJ1-1, with 8 bases aligning to TRBD1. The CDR3 extends over 15 amino acids. Germline V gene sequence: CDR1 MDHEN, CDR2 SYDVKM. J was trimmed by 1 base and V by 5 bases; bases with no gene match: 6. CDR3 DNA sequence: TGTGCCAGCAGTCCATGGACAGGGAGGAACACTGAAGCTTTCTTT. Translated: CASSPWTGRNTEAFF.

The chain recombines TRBV5-6 with TRBJ1-1, with a weak D call TRBD1 (5 bases). From germline, CDR1 is SGHDT and CDR2 YYEEEE. This CDR3 region has 18 residues. V lost 1 base to trimming and J lost 4 bases, with 23 bases between them. The CDR3 DNA sequence: TGTGCCAGCAGCTTGTTGGGTGGTAATAGGGGAAGAGGCACTGAAGCTTTCTTT. This codes for CASSLLGGNRGRGTEAFF.

This clone was counted only a few times. The chain has TRBV18 and TRBJ1-2; tentatively, D is TRBD1 (5 bases). V gave up 3 bases and J gave up 3 bases, with 14 bases separating them. The CDR3 sequence is 15 residues long. The germline V gene has CDR1 KGHSH and CDR2 LQKENI. CDR3 loop: CASSPTARGYYGYTF. In DNA, the CDR3 is TGTGCCAGCTCACCCACAGCGAGGGGATACTATGGCTACACCTTC.

V gene TRBV14 combines with J gene TRBJ1-1; D unclear. The CDR3 sequence is 15 residues long. V was trimmed by 4 bases and J by 3 bases, leaving 15 bases between them. The germline V gene encodes CDR1 SGHDN and CDR2 FVKESK. The CDR3, as DNA: TGTGCCAGCAGCCTCGCCCCCCTTGAAGACACTGAAGCTTTCTTT. It encodes CASSLAPLEDTEAFF.

The gene calls are TRBV27 and TRBJ1-1; tentative D call: TRBD1 (5 bases). The CDR3 covers 13 residues. Germline V CDR1 and CDR2: MNHEY, SMNVEV (reference sequence). Trimming pared 5 bases from V and 4 bases from J, leaving 11 bases between. CDR3 region: CASSAWGGTEAFF. The DNA for the CDR3 is TGTGCCAGCAGTGCCTGGGGGGGCACTGAAGCTTTCTTT.

This clone was recorded a few times. J is TRBJ2-7 and V is TRBV9; 7 bases agree with TRBD1. The V and J ends lost 0 bases and 1 base, in that order; junction bases with no gene match: 4. This CDR3 is 15 amino acids long. Germline CDR1 is SGDLS and CDR2 is YYNGEE. CDR3 coding DNA: TGTGCCAGCAGCGTAGGAGCAGGGGGATCCTACGAGCAGTACTTC. It translates to CASSVGAGGSYEQYF.

The rearrangement uses TRBV7-8 and TRBJ1-3; 10 nucleotides align to TRBD1. Per the germline V gene, CDR1 is SGHVS and CDR2 is FQNEAQ. V gave up 0 bases and J gave up 7 bases; unmatched junction bases: 3. There are 15 residues in the CDR3. CDR3 sequence: CASSLAPGQGNTIYF. The CDR3 DNA sequence: TGTGCCAGCAGCTTAGCCCCGGGACAGGGGAACACCATATATTTT. The complete variable domain, with remaining parts taken from reference TRBV7-8 and TRBJ1-3, reads GAGVSQSPRYKVAKRGQDVALRCDPISGHVSLFWYQQALGQGPEFLTYFQNEAQLDKSGLPSDRFFAERPEGSVSTLKIQRTQQEDSAVYLCASSLAPGQGNTIYFGEGSWLTVV.

This chain joins TRBV11-3 and TRBJ2-7; D unclear. V was pared by 5 bases and J by 1 base, with 9 bases between. Germline lookup yields CDR1 SGHNT and CDR2 YENEEA. The CDR3 extends over 13 amino acids. The CDR3, as DNA: TGTGCCAGCAGCGGAAGCGAGTCCTACGAGCAGTACTTC. This encodes CASSGSESYEQYF.

The chain recombines TRBV10-2 with TRBJ1-6; the D gene is possibly TRBD1 (6 bases). V dropped 0 bases and J dropped 14 bases, with 14 bases sitting between them. The CDR3 consists of 14 residues. Germline CDR1 and CDR2: WSHSY and SAAADI. The CDR3 DNA sequence: TGCGCCAGCAGTGAGTCGACAGGTGCTTGGACCCTCCACTTT. Protein: CASSESTGAWTLHF.